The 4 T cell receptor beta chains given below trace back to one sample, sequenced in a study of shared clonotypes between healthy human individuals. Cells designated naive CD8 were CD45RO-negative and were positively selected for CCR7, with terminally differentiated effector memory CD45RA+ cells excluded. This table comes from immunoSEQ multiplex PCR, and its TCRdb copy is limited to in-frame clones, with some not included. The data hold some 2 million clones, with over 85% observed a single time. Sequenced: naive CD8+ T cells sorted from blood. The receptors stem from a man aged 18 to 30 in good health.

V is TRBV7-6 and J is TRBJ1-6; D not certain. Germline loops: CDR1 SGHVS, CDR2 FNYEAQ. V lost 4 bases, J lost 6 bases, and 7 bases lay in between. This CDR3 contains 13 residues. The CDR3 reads CASSSGINSPLHF. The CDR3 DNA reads TGTGCCAGCAGCTCGGGGATTAATTCACCCCTCCACTTT.

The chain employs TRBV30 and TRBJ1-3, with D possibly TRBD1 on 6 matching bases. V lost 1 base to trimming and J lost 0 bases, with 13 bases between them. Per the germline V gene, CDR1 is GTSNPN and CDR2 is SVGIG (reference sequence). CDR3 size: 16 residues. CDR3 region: CAWSADRPSSGNTIYF. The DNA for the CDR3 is TGTGCCTGGAGTGCAGACAGGCCCAGCTCTGGAAACACCATATATTTT.

The CDR3 spells CASSQVTGGLGNTIYF. The CDR3 nucleotides read TGCGCCAGCAGCCAAGTGACAGGTGGACTTGGAAACACCATATATTTT. The chain joins TRBV4-1 to TRBJ1-3; weak D call: TRBD1 (6 bases). With 1 base removed from V and 3 bases from J, the gap between germline ends came to 13 bases. The CDR3 loop spans 16 amino acids. CDR1 and CDR2 from the germline V gene are MGHRA and YSYEKL.

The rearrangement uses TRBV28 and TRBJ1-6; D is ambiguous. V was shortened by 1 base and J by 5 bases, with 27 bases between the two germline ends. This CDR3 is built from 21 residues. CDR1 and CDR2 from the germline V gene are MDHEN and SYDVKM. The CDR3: CASSLFSSGGGYLPHNSPLHF. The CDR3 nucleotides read TGTGCCAGCAGTTTATTTTCATCGGGTGGCGGGTACTTACCCCATAATTCACCCCTCCACTTT.